Below, one T cell receptor beta chain is given with its context. Its antigen is undetermined. The repertoire was sequenced with immunoSEQ multiplex PCR; TCRdb's copy has only in-frame clones and lacks some. The data contain over 200,000 clones, around 94% of them singletons. V lost 4 bases to trimming and J lost 1 base, with 6 bases between them. The germline V gene encodes CDR1 LGHDT and CDR2 YNNKEL (reference sequence). CDR3 length: 13 amino acids. The sample belongs to a study of T cell responses to AZD1222 COVID-19 vaccine. Study-wide results and limits: An increase in Spike-specific TCR breadth and depth was observed after two AZD1222 doses.

The source material was peripheral blood, sampled 28 days after the second dose of the MenACWY control vaccine. The chain recombines TRBV3-1 (or the pseudogene TRBV3-2) with TRBJ2-3, with D hard to call. The receptor was isolated from an adult who received the MenACWY meningococcal vaccine as a control. In DNA form, the CDR3 reads TGTGCCAGCAGCCCGACTGGCACAGATACGCAGTATTTT. Translating gives CASSPTGTDTQYF.